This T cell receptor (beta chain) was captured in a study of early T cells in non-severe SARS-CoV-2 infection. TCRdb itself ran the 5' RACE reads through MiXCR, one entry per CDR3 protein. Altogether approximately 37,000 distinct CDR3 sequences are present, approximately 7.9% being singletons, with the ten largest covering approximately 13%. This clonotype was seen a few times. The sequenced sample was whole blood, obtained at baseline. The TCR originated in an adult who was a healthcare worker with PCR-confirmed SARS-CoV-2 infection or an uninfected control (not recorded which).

Here the CDR3 reads CASSLSSGPSRSTEAFF. In DNA form, the CDR3 reads TGTGCCAGCTCACTTTCCTCGGGGCCAAGCAGAAGCACTGAAGCTTTCTTT. The V and J genes are TRBV18 and TRBJ1-1, with a tentative D call TRBD1 (5 bases). The ends were cut back, 4 bases at V and 4 bases at J, with 22 bases in the middle. CDR3 size: 17 residues. Germline V gene lookup returns CDR1 KGHSH and CDR2 LQKENI.